This is a list of T cell receptor beta chains from one sample in a study of Tregs in tolerant kidney transplant recipients. Antigen specificity for these receptors is unknown. Clones were read by immunoSEQ multiplex PCR, and TCRdb kept only the in-frame ones, dropping some. The table records fewer than 20,000 clones, around 53% of them present only once. The sample consisted of CD4+ T cells from blood cultured with allogeneic cells, taken before the transplant. These receptors all come from a human patient who received a combined kidney and bone marrow transplant. CDR3s include the opening cysteine and the closing phenylalanine or tryptophan. Each record gives: J gene, D gene, clone size, V gene, CDR3 DNA, CDR3 protein. D genes are given only for firm matches. A clone size is listed for some rows: how often the clone was seen (once, few, many), or a class if it is expanded.

j_call: TRBJ1-4; d_call: TRBD1; clone_size: few; v_call: TRBV7-9; cdr3_nt: TGTGCCAGCTCCTCCCGACAGGGGACGAATGAAAAACTGTTTTTT; cdr3_aa: CASSSRQGTNEKLFF
j_call: TRBJ2-6; d_call: NA; clone_size: medium-sized; v_call: TRBV6-1; cdr3_nt: TGTGCCAGCAGGGCCAATGTTGGGGCCAACGTCCTGACTTTC; cdr3_aa: CASRANVGANVLTF
j_call: TRBJ2-1; d_call: NA; clone_size: NA; v_call: TRBV4-2; cdr3_nt: TGTGCCAGCAGCTTGGAAGGGAGTCACAATGAGCAGTTCTTC; cdr3_aa: CASSLEGSHNEQFF
j_call: TRBJ1-6; d_call: TRBD1; clone_size: NA; v_call: TRBV6-1; cdr3_nt: TGTGCCAGCAGCCCAATCCGACAGGGTAATTCCCCCCTCCACTTT; cdr3_aa: CASSPIRQGNSPLHF
j_call: TRBJ2-1; d_call: TRBD2; clone_size: NA; v_call: TRBV7-9; cdr3_nt: TGTGCCAGCAGCTTATCCCTAGCGGGGTCCTACAATGAGCAGTTCTTC; cdr3_aa: CASSLSLAGSYNEQFF
j_call: TRBJ2-2; d_call: TRBD1; clone_size: NA; v_call: TRBV11-3; cdr3_nt: TGTGCCAGCAGCTTAAGGGACAGGGAAACCGGGGAGCTGTTTTTT; cdr3_aa: CASSLRDRETGELFF
j_call: TRBJ2-5; d_call: NA; clone_size: NA; v_call: TRBV5-4; cdr3_nt: TGCGCCAGCAGCCAAAACCCAGGGGGAGGCCAAGAGACCCAGTACTTC; cdr3_aa: CASSQNPGGGQETQYF
j_call: TRBJ2-7; d_call: NA; clone_size: medium-sized; v_call: TRBV30; cdr3_nt: TGTGCCTGGAAATTGAGAGGTGTTGGCTACGAGCAGTACTTC; cdr3_aa: CAWKLRGVGYEQYF
j_call: TRBJ1-1; d_call: TRBD1; clone_size: NA; v_call: TRBV5-4; cdr3_nt: TGTGCCAGCAGCAAACGACAGGGGGCGCGAACTGAAGCTTTCTTT; cdr3_aa: CASSKRQGARTEAFF
j_call: TRBJ2-1; d_call: NA; clone_size: few; v_call: TRBV29-1; cdr3_nt: TGCAGCATTAGACAGAGCTCCTACGAACAGTTCTTC; cdr3_aa: CSIRQSSYEQFF
j_call: TRBJ2-2; d_call: NA; clone_size: few; v_call: TRBV28; cdr3_nt: TGTGCCAGCAGAAAGACAGGAGCCGGGGAGCTGTTTTTT; cdr3_aa: CASRKTGAGELFF
j_call: TRBJ2-2; d_call: TRBD2; clone_size: NA; v_call: TRBV19; cdr3_nt: TGTGCCAGTAGTCCACGGACTAGCGGGAGGATAGAGCTGTTTTTT; cdr3_aa: CASSPRTSGRIELFF
j_call: TRBJ1-5; d_call: NA; clone_size: NA; v_call: TRBV4-2; cdr3_nt: TGTGCCAGCAGCCAAGAAGGGGCAGCCAATCAGCCCCAGCATTTT; cdr3_aa: CASSQEGAANQPQHF
j_call: TRBJ2-7; d_call: NA; clone_size: NA; v_call: TRBV7-8; cdr3_nt: TGTGCCAGCAGCTTGGGGGGACGGGCCCTGTACTTC; cdr3_aa: CASSLGGRALYF
j_call: TRBJ2-7; d_call: NA; clone_size: medium-sized; v_call: TRBV7-2; cdr3_nt: TGTGCCAGCAGCTTAGCACCTGGCCACGAGCAGTACTTC; cdr3_aa: CASSLAPGHEQYF
j_call: TRBJ1-1; d_call: TRBD1; clone_size: medium-sized; v_call: TRBV7-2; cdr3_nt: TGTGCCAGCAGCGTAGGGGGCACCACTGAAGCTTTCTTT; cdr3_aa: CASSVGGTTEAFF
j_call: TRBJ2-5; d_call: TRBD2; clone_size: NA; v_call: TRBV13; cdr3_nt: TGTGCCAGCAGCCCCCATTCTAGCGGGGGGAAACAAGAGACCCAGTACTTC; cdr3_aa: CASSPHSSGGKQETQYF
j_call: TRBJ2-1; d_call: TRBD2; clone_size: NA; v_call: TRBV29-1; cdr3_nt: TGCAGCGTTTTAGCGGGAATAGGAGCGGATGAGCAGTTCTTC; cdr3_aa: CSVLAGIGADEQFF
j_call: TRBJ2-5; d_call: NA; clone_size: NA; v_call: TRBV7-3; cdr3_nt: TGTGCCAGCAGCTTTGCCGGGAGAGAGACCCAGTACTTC; cdr3_aa: CASSFAGRETQYF
j_call: TRBJ1-6; d_call: NA; clone_size: NA; v_call: TRBV6-6; cdr3_nt: TGTGCCAGCAGTTACTGGAGACCGTCCTATAATTCCCCCCTCCACTTT; cdr3_aa: CASSYWRPSYNSPLHF
j_call: TRBJ1-2; d_call: NA; clone_size: NA; v_call: TRBV11-2; cdr3_nt: TGTGCCAGCAGCTTAACGCTGTCGCTGGGGCGCGACTATGGCTACACCTTC; cdr3_aa: CASSLTLSLGRDYGYTF
j_call: TRBJ2-7; d_call: NA; clone_size: NA; v_call: TRBV11-1; cdr3_nt: TGTGCCAGCAGCTTCCGGGAGGGGGCCGGGTACTTC; cdr3_aa: CASSFREGAGYF
j_call: TRBJ2-7; d_call: TRBD1; clone_size: NA; v_call: TRBV5-1; cdr3_nt: TGCGCCAGCAGCTTGGGACAGGGAATCTACGAGCAGTACTTC; cdr3_aa: CASSLGQGIYEQYF
j_call: TRBJ2-7; d_call: TRBD2; clone_size: few; v_call: TRBV5-1; cdr3_nt: TGCGCCAGCAGCTTGACGACTAGCGGGAGCTACGAGCAGTACTTC; cdr3_aa: CASSLTTSGSYEQYF
j_call: TRBJ1-2; d_call: NA; clone_size: few; v_call: TRBV30; cdr3_nt: TGTGCCTGGAGTCGTGGGCTCGGCTACACCTTC; cdr3_aa: CAWSRGLGYTF
j_call: TRBJ1-3; d_call: NA; clone_size: few; v_call: TRBV30; cdr3_nt: TGTGCCTGGAGTGTAACAGGCCATGGAAACACCATATATTTT; cdr3_aa: CAWSVTGHGNTIYF
j_call: TRBJ2-6; d_call: NA; clone_size: NA; v_call: TRBV5-4; cdr3_nt: TGTGCCAGCAGCTCGCGTGGGGAGTTCTGGGCCAACGTCCTGACTTTC; cdr3_aa: CASSSRGEFWANVLTF
j_call: TRBJ2-7; d_call: TRBD2; clone_size: NA; v_call: TRBV4-1; cdr3_nt: TGCGCCAGCAGCCAAGAATGGGGGGAGGGCCTCTACGAGCAGTACTTC; cdr3_aa: CASSQEWGEGLYEQYF
j_call: TRBJ1-6; d_call: TRBD1; clone_size: NA; v_call: TRBV6-1; cdr3_nt: TGTGCCAGCAGTGCTGACAGGGGGGGGATTAATTCACCCCTCCACTTT; cdr3_aa: CASSADRGGINSPLHF
j_call: TRBJ2-7; d_call: NA; clone_size: NA; v_call: TRBV6-1; cdr3_nt: TGTGCCAGCAGTGGTCCCCAATACGAGCAGTACTTC; cdr3_aa: CASSGPQYEQYF
j_call: TRBJ2-7; d_call: NA; clone_size: NA; v_call: TRBV6-9; cdr3_nt: TGTGCCAGCAGTTCCGGACATTGCTACGAGCAGTACTTC; cdr3_aa: CASSSGHCYEQYF
j_call: TRBJ1-4; d_call: NA; clone_size: NA; v_call: TRBV18; cdr3_nt: TGTGCCAGCTCACCCACATTTCTTGAAAAACTGTTTTTT; cdr3_aa: CASSPTFLEKLFF
j_call: TRBJ2-7; d_call: TRBD1; clone_size: once; v_call: TRBV10-3; cdr3_nt: TGTGCCATCAGCGGACAGGGCCTCTCCTACGAGCAGTACTTC; cdr3_aa: CAISGQGLSYEQYF
j_call: TRBJ2-7; d_call: NA; clone_size: few; v_call: TRBV19; cdr3_nt: TGTGCCAGTAGTATAAGAAGGGGTCGGACTACCTACGAGCAGTACTTC; cdr3_aa: CASSIRRGRTTYEQYF
j_call: TRBJ1-2; d_call: NA; clone_size: NA; v_call: TRBV30; cdr3_nt: TGTGCCTGGAGTGTAGCTAGGAGAGGCTACACCTTC; cdr3_aa: CAWSVARRGYTF
j_call: TRBJ1-1; d_call: TRBD1; clone_size: few; v_call: TRBV6-1; cdr3_nt: TGTGCCAGCACCCCAGCAGGGGGCACTGAAGCTTTCTTT; cdr3_aa: CASTPAGGTEAFF
j_call: TRBJ2-5; d_call: NA; clone_size: few; v_call: TRBV7-2; cdr3_nt: TGTGCCAGCAGCTTAGGTAACTCCTTGCAAGAGACCCAGTACTTC; cdr3_aa: CASSLGNSLQETQYF
j_call: TRBJ2-7; d_call: TRBD2; clone_size: few; v_call: TRBV7-2; cdr3_nt: TGTGCCAGCAGCCTAGGGGGACTAGCGGGAGTTCTCGAGCAGTACTTC; cdr3_aa: CASSLGGLAGVLEQYF
j_call: TRBJ1-6; d_call: NA; clone_size: NA; v_call: TRBV15; cdr3_nt: TGTGCCACCAGCAGAGTTTTCACAGGAAATTCACCCCTCCACTTT; cdr3_aa: CATSRVFTGNSPLHF
j_call: TRBJ2-5; d_call: TRBD2; clone_size: NA; v_call: TRBV10-3; cdr3_nt: TGTGCCATCAGACGACTAGCGGAAGAGACCCAGTACTTC; cdr3_aa: CAIRRLAEETQYF
j_call: TRBJ2-1; d_call: TRBD1; clone_size: NA; v_call: TRBV2; cdr3_nt: TGTGCCAGCACCCGGGACAGGGCGAGAGAGCAGTTCTTC; cdr3_aa: CASTRDRAREQFF
j_call: TRBJ2-7; d_call: TRBD1; clone_size: NA; v_call: TRBV7-2; cdr3_nt: TGTGCCAGCAGCCCAAAACCAGGGGGTCACGAGCAGTACTTC; cdr3_aa: CASSPKPGGHEQYF
j_call: TRBJ1-1; d_call: NA; clone_size: few; v_call: TRBV15; cdr3_nt: TGTGCCACCAGCAGATTCAGGGGCAGGATTGAAGCTTTCTTT; cdr3_aa: CATSRFRGRIEAFF
j_call: TRBJ2-7; d_call: NA; clone_size: NA; v_call: TRBV5-8; cdr3_nt: TGTGCCAGCAGCTCTGGTGGGGGCCTCTACGAGCAGTACTTC; cdr3_aa: CASSSGGGLYEQYF
j_call: TRBJ2-1; d_call: TRBD1; clone_size: NA; v_call: TRBV19; cdr3_nt: TGTGCCAGTAGCCGACCGGGACAGGGGGCAAATGAGCAGTTCTTC; cdr3_aa: CASSRPGQGANEQFF
j_call: TRBJ1-2; d_call: NA; clone_size: medium-sized; v_call: TRBV19; cdr3_nt: TGTGCCAGTAGTATCCTTTCGACCCGGCGGAACTATGGCTACACCTTC; cdr3_aa: CASSILSTRRNYGYTF
j_call: TRBJ2-1; d_call: NA; clone_size: NA; v_call: TRBV10-3; cdr3_nt: TGTGCCATCAGTGCCCCAGCGCTAAGATTATCCTACAATGAGCAGTTCTTC; cdr3_aa: CAISAPALRLSYNEQFF
j_call: TRBJ2-5; d_call: NA; clone_size: NA; v_call: TRBV29-1; cdr3_nt: TGCAGCGCCGTGGGGGCCTTTGAGTGGCAAGAGACCCAGTACTTC; cdr3_aa: CSAVGAFEWQETQYF
j_call: TRBJ2-3; d_call: NA; clone_size: NA; v_call: TRBV10-3; cdr3_nt: TGTGCCATCAGTGAATTCAGCGGAGGCACAGATACGCAGTATTTT; cdr3_aa: CAISEFSGGTDTQYF
j_call: TRBJ2-2; d_call: TRBD2; clone_size: NA; v_call: TRBV7-2; cdr3_nt: TGTGCCAGCAGCTTAGACCCGGGACTAGCGGGAGTCACCGGGGAGCTGTTTTTT; cdr3_aa: CASSLDPGLAGVTGELFF
j_call: TRBJ1-6; d_call: NA; clone_size: NA; v_call: TRBV4-1; cdr3_nt: TGCGCCAGCAGCCATTTGTGGGGCTCCTATAATTCCCCCCTCCACTTT; cdr3_aa: CASSHLWGSYNSPLHF
j_call: TRBJ2-3; d_call: NA; clone_size: NA; v_call: TRBV9; cdr3_nt: TGTGCCAGCAGCGAGCGACCGACGATTAGCACAGATACGCAGTATTTT; cdr3_aa: CASSERPTISTDTQYF
j_call: TRBJ2-1; d_call: TRBD2; clone_size: NA; v_call: TRBV11-2; cdr3_nt: TGTGCCAGCAGCTTCCGATCCCCGACTAGCGCGACCTTCAATGAGCAGTTCTTC; cdr3_aa: CASSFRSPTSATFNEQFF
j_call: TRBJ1-5; d_call: NA; clone_size: NA; v_call: TRBV2; cdr3_nt: TGTGCCAGCAGTGGCCGACGGCAGGATCAAATCAATCAGCCCCAGCATTTT; cdr3_aa: CASSGRRQDQINQPQHF
j_call: TRBJ2-7; d_call: NA; clone_size: few; v_call: TRBV21-1; cdr3_nt: TGTGCCAGCAGCAAAGGGAGCGGGGCCCTTTACGAGCAGTACTTC; cdr3_aa: CASSKGSGALYEQYF
j_call: TRBJ1-2; d_call: NA; clone_size: medium-sized; v_call: TRBV15; cdr3_nt: TGTGCCACCAGCAGAGAATACATAGGGAGCTATGGCTACACCTTC; cdr3_aa: CATSREYIGSYGYTF
j_call: TRBJ2-1; d_call: TRBD1; clone_size: NA; v_call: TRBV6-5; cdr3_nt: TGTGCCGGGGGTGACAGGGGGCGGAATGAGCAGTTCTTC; cdr3_aa: CAGGDRGRNEQFF
j_call: TRBJ1-1; d_call: NA; clone_size: NA; v_call: TRBV4-3; cdr3_nt: TGCGCCAGCAGCCACCAGTACAACACTGAAGCTTTCTTT; cdr3_aa: CASSHQYNTEAFF